Below are 21 T cell receptor beta chains sequenced from a single sample in a study of blood T cell repertoires in COVID-19. Here immunoSEQ multiplex PCR was the method, and the copy in TCRdb shows in-frame clones only, minus some. Among 200,000 to 250,000 clones listed, 83% were seen once. Sample: peripheral blood. The receptor source for this set is a woman between 50 and 59 years old with acute or convalescent COVID-19.

The J gene is TRBJ2-7, the V gene TRBV10-3; TRBD2 is a possible D gene (6 bases). V was pared by 7 bases and J by 3 bases, with 16 bases between. This CDR3 spans 14 amino acids. From germline, CDR1 is ENHRY and CDR2 SYGVKD. This chain's CDR3 is CAITSGTDYYEQYF. The CDR3, as DNA: TGTGCCATCACCTCCGGGACGGACTACTACGAGCAGTACTTC.

The genes are TRBV2 and TRBJ2-2; TRBD1 matches at 10 bases. V lost 8 bases to trimming and J lost 6 bases; unmatched junction nucleotides: 6. Germline V gives CDR1 SNHLY, CDR2 FYNNEI. This CDR3 region has 14 residues. As DNA, the CDR3 is TGTGCCAGCCGACAGGGGGCCTTTGCCGGGGAGCTGTTTTTT. This translates into CASRQGAFAGELFF.

The J gene is TRBJ2-3, the V gene TRBV7-2, with D tentatively TRBD2 (6 bases). Between the trimmed V and J ends, which lost 1 base and 6 bases, there was a span of 11 bases. Germline V CDR1 and CDR2: SGHTA, FQGNSA. This CDR3 is 14 amino acids long. In DNA form, the CDR3 reads TGTGCCAGCAGCTTAGTCGGGAGTGGCGATACGCAGTATTTT. Its protein is CASSLVGSGDTQYF.

The rearrangement links TRBV28 to TRBJ2-5, with 7 positions matching TRBD2. The ends lost 6 bases at V and 0 bases at J; junction bases unmatched: 10. The CDR3 extends over 16 amino acids. Germline lookup yields CDR1 MDHEN and CDR2 SYDVKM. In nucleotides, the CDR3 is TGTGCCAGCAGCCCCCCAGGAGCGGGGTACCAAGAGACCCAGTACTTC. Translated, it gives CASSPPGAGYQETQYF.

This sequence joins TRBV7-9 and TRBJ2-3; 8 bases agree with TRBD2. V lost 0 bases to trimming and J lost 0 bases; unmatched junction nucleotides: 5. Germline CDR1 and CDR2: SEHNR and FQNEAQ (reference sequence). The CDR3 loop spans 17 amino acids. The CDR3 bases are TGTGCCAGCAGCTTAGCGACGGGAGGGCCTAGCACAGATACGCAGTATTTT. Translation: CASSLATGGPSTDTQYF. The whole variable domain, remainder taken from reference TRBV7-9 and TRBJ2-3, is DTGVSQNPRHKITKRGQNVTFRCDPISEHNRLYWYRQTLGQGPEFLTYFQNEAQLEKSRLLSDRFSAERPKGSFSTLEIQRTEQGDSAMYLCASSLATGGPSTDTQYFGPGTRLTVL.

CDR3 in amino acids: CASSETRGFGEQYF. The CDR3 bases are TGTGCCAGCAGCGAGACTAGAGGGTTCGGCGAGCAGTACTTC. The J gene is TRBJ2-7, the V gene TRBV21-1; TRBD2, the table's D call, lacks a check against the DNA. TRBV21-1 is shown as a pseudogene. This CDR3 is 14 amino acids long.

This sequence joins TRBV28 and TRBJ1-2, with a possible D match to TRBD1 (5 bases). The CDR3 length is 14 residues. Deletions cut 5 bases from V and 4 bases from J, with 14 bases between. Germline assignment: CDR1 MDHEN and CDR2 SYDVKM. CDR3 nucleotides: TGTGCCAGCAGTATTAGGGGCGAGTCCTATGGCTACACCTTC. Residues: CASSIRGESYGYTF.

The V and J genes are TRBV28 and TRBJ1-2, with a tentative D call TRBD1 (6 bases). V was trimmed by 3 bases and J by 6 bases, leaving 17 bases between them. In germline, CDR1 is MDHEN, CDR2 SYDVKM. The CDR3 is 15 amino acids. This CDR3 is CASSFGDTFVNGYTF. CDR3 coding DNA: TGTGCCAGCAGTTTCGGGGACACATTTGTTAATGGCTACACCTTC.

This chain joins TRBV10-3 and TRBJ2-2, with D possibly being TRBD2 (7 bases). Trimming took off 10 bases at V and 6 bases at J, with 18 bases between the two ends. The CDR3 length is 14 residues. CDR1 ENHRY and CDR2 SYGVKD come from the germline V gene. The CDR3 here is CATQSMGGPGELFF. CDR3 nucleotides: TGTGCCACGCAGTCAATGGGGGGGCCCGGGGAGCTGTTTTTT.

The chain links TRBV24-1 to TRBJ2-1; 14 positions agree with TRBD2. In germline, CDR1 is KGHDR, CDR2 SFDVKD. J was trimmed by 4 bases and V by 4 bases; bases with no gene match: 5. The CDR3 runs 17 residues. In nucleotides, the CDR3 is TGTGCCACCAGTGACCTGGGACTAGCGGGAGAGTACAATGAGCAGTTCTTC. Translated: CATSDLGLAGEYNEQFF.

A single count supports this clone. Other DNA sequences from this sample encode an identical CDR3 as well. The V call is TRBV6-6, the J call TRBJ2-7; a weak D match, TRBD2 (6 bases). The CDR3 sequence is 12 residues long. Trimming cost V 6 bases and J 4 bases, with 10 bases left between them. The germline V gene has CDR1 MNHNY and CDR2 SVGAGI (reference sequence). CDR3 region: CASSGTAYEQYF. Written as DNA, the CDR3 is TGTGCCAGCAGCGGGACTGCGTACGAGCAGTACTTC.

The V gene is TRBV5-1, the J gene TRBJ2-3; 7 nucleotides agree with TRBD1. Looked up from germline, CDR1 is SGHRS and CDR2 is YFSETQ. The V and J ends lost 0 bases and 2 bases, in that order; junction bases with no gene match: 6. The CDR3 covers 16 residues. The chain's CDR3 is CASSLGRDSNTDTQYF. The CDR3 DNA follows: TGCGCCAGCAGCTTGGGTAGGGACAGTAACACAGATACGCAGTATTTT.

The chain joins TRBV15 to TRBJ2-3; TRBD2 agrees at 15 bases. Trimming took 1 base from V and 3 from J; bases not matched to a gene: 5. In germline, CDR1 is LNHNV, CDR2 YYDKDF (reference sequence). The CDR3 is 18 residues long. The CDR3 DNA follows: TGTGCCACCAGCAGAGGGACTAGCGGGAGGGCCCTGACAGATACGCAGTATTTT. Protein: CATSRGTSGRALTDTQYF.

The rearrangement uses TRBV15 and TRBJ2-2; D possibly corresponds to TRBD2 (5 bases). CDR1 is LNHNV and CDR2 is YYDKDF in the germline V gene (reference sequence). V lost 8 bases and J lost 7, with 11 bases in between. This CDR3 comprises 12 residues. CDR3 sequence reads: CATLGGFGELFF. Written as DNA, the CDR3 is TGTGCCACCTTAGGAGGTTTCGGGGAGCTGTTTTTT.

This clone was picked up a small number of times. This sample includes further DNA sequences coding for the same CDR3. The chain combines TRBV11-2 with TRBJ1-5, with no clear D. Germline CDR1 reads SGHAT; CDR2 reads FQNNGV. The V end was cut by 0 bases, the J end by 5 bases, with 5 bases between. The CDR3 sequence is 13 residues long. The CDR3 protein is CASSLDRDQPQHF. In DNA, the CDR3 is TGTGCCAGCAGCTTAGATCGGGATCAGCCCCAGCATTTT.

The chain links TRBV21-1 to TRBJ1-5; TRBD1 was called by the table and not checked on the DNA. TRBV21-1 counts as a pseudogene. The CDR3 covers 18 residues. The CDR3 nucleotides read TGTGCCAGCAGCAATAAGGGGATGTACCGTCAGAACAATCAGCCCCAGCATTTT. This encodes CASSNKGMYRQNNQPQHF.

The chain's CDR3 is CASSPRTSLSYEQYF. The CDR3 nucleotides are TGTGCCAGCAGTCCCAGGACTAGCCTTTCCTACGAGCAGTACTTC. J is TRBJ2-7 and V is TRBV27; TRBD2 matches at 8 bases. The germline V gene has CDR1 MNHEY and CDR2 SMNVEV (reference sequence). The ends lost 5 bases at V and 1 base at J; junction bases unmatched: 7. This CDR3 has 15 amino acids.

The V call is TRBV2, the J call TRBJ2-5; D gene uncertain. The CDR3 runs to 11 residues. The V gene lost 6 bases and the J gene lost 3 bases, with 5 bases spanning the gap. Germline assignment: CDR1 SNHLY and CDR2 FYNNEI. The CDR3 DNA sequence: TGTGCCAGCAGACTCGAAGAGACCCAGTACTTC. Its translation is CASRLEETQYF.

The gene calls are TRBV24-1 and TRBJ2-5, with no clear D. Trimming shortened V by 8 bases and J by 4 bases, and 13 bases separated the two germline ends. The CDR3 runs to 13 residues. In germline, CDR1 is KGHDR, CDR2 SFDVKD. DNA for the CDR3: TGTGCCACCATTCGCGTGAGAAGAGAGACCCAGTACTTC. Its protein product is CATIRVRRETQYF.

The rearrangement joins TRBV6-2 or TRBV6-3 to TRBJ2-1; 8 positions agree with TRBD2. V shed 4 bases and J 4 bases; nucleotides not matched to a gene: 6. There are 15 residues in the CDR3. The germline gives CDR1 MNHEY, CDR2 SVGEGT. In nucleotides, the CDR3 is TGTGCCAGCAGTTCGGATAGCGGGGTATACAATGAGCAGTTCTTC. Its translation is CASSSDSGVYNEQFF.

This sequence joins TRBV2 and TRBJ2-1; possible D gene TRBD1, 5 bases. The CDR3 extends over 14 amino acids. Looked up from germline, CDR1 is SNHLY and CDR2 is FYNNEI. The ends were cut back, 4 bases at V and 10 bases at J, with 17 bases in the middle. The CDR3 reads CASSAFQGQPEQFF. CDR3 sequence (DNA): TGTGCCAGCAGTGCGTTCCAGGGTCAACCGGAGCAGTTCTTC.